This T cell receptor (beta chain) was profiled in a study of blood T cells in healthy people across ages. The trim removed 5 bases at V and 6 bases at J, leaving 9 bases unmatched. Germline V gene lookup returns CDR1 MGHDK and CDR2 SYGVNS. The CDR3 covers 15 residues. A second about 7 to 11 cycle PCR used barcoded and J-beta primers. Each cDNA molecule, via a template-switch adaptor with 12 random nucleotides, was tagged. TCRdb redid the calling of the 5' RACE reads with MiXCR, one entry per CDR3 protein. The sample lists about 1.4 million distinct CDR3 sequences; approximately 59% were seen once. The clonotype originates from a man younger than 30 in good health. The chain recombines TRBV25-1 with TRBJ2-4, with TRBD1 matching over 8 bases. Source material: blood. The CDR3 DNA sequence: TGTGCCAGCAGTACGTACAGGGGGGACCGAAACATTCAGTACTTC. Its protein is CASSTYRGDRNIQYF.